The rows below give T cell receptor beta chains drawn from one sample of a study of human T cells and chemical hapten exposure. TCRdb passed the RACE reads through MiXCR, listing each CDR3 protein once. The repertoire holds roughly 81,000 distinct CDR3 sequences, with 8.5% as singletons. The sample was whole blood, taken in connection with sensitization to the hapten diphenylcyclopropenone (DPC). Receptor source: a man in his forties or fifties with alopecia areata. Some clones in this sample may be carry-over from other donors' samples. CDR3s include the opening cysteine and the closing phenylalanine or tryptophan. The D gene is left open where the match is weak. Size tells how often a clone was seen (once, few, many) or the class of an expanded clone, and some rows leave it out.

>NA|TRBV12-3/TRBV12-4|15|TRBJ1-5|many
TGTGCCAGCAGTAAATTCGGACCCTTAGATCAGCCCCAGCATTTT
CASSKFGPLDQPQHF
>NA|TRBV7-2|14|TRBJ2-2|few
TGTGCCAGCAGCTCAAGGGGGGAGGCCGGGGAGCTGTTTTTT
CASSSRGEAGELFF
>NA|TRBV4-1|15|TRBJ1-4|many
TGCGCCAGCAGCCAAGTGGGGTCAACTAATGAAAAACTGTTTTTT
CASSQVGSTNEKLFF
>TRBD1|TRBV19|16|TRBJ1-2|NA
TGTGCCAGTAGTCGTATCGGGACAGGGGTCAGATATGGCTACACCTTC
CASSRIGTGVRYGYTF
>NA|TRBV5-6|16|TRBJ2-6|few
TGTGCCAGCAACCTTGAGGGGAACTCTGGGGCCAACGTCCTGACTTTC
CASNLEGNSGANVLTF
>NA|TRBV5-5|15|TRBJ1-1|many
TGTGCCAGCAGCTCCCCTAGGCCGCTGAACACTGAAGCTTTCTTT
CASSSPRPLNTEAFF
>NA|TRBV27|14|TRBJ2-7|NA
TGTGCCAGCAGTTTCCAGGGTGTCCCCTACGAGCAGTACTTC
CASSFQGVPYEQYF
>TRBD2|TRBV29-1|15|TRBJ2-3|many
TGCAGCGTTGAAGCCATAGCGGGCCGCGGAGATACGCAGTATTTT
CSVEAIAGRGDTQYF
>TRBD1|TRBV20-1|17|TRBJ2-4|many
TGCAGTGCTGGACCGGGACAGGGGGCGAGAGCCAAAAACATTCAGTACTTC
CSAGPGQGARAKNIQYF
>TRBD1|TRBV29-1|13|TRBJ2-2|many
TGCAGCGTCGCGGACAGGGTCACCGGGGAGCTGTTTTTT
CSVADRVTGELFF
>TRBD1|TRBV6-1|16|TRBJ2-7|many
TGTGCCAGCAGTGATCAGGGACAGGGGGCAGGCTACGAGCAGTACTTC
CASSDQGQGAGYEQYF
>NA|TRBV28|15|TRBJ1-1|few
TGTGCCAGCAGTTTATTGAAGGGGGGCTACACTGAAGCTTTCTTT
CASSLLKGGYTEAFF
>NA|TRBV27|13|TRBJ2-7|few
TGTGCCAGCAGCAGGCAGGGGACCTACGAGCAGTACTTC
CASSRQGTYEQYF
>NA|TRBV19|18|TRBJ2-6|many
TGTGCCAGTAGTATAAGGGCACCAGGGCGAACTGGGGCCAACGTCCTGACTTTC
CASSIRAPGRTGANVLTF
>TRBD2|TRBV10-3|14|TRBJ2-3|few
TGTGCCATCAAGGCGGCGGGAGTGGCTGATACGCAGTATTTT
CAIKAAGVADTQYF
>NA|TRBV6-1|15|TRBJ1-1|many
TGTGCCAGCACCACAAATCGGGCGCTGAACACTGAAGCTTTCTTT
CASTTNRALNTEAFF
>TRBD1|TRBV5-1|16|TRBJ2-1|few
TGCGCCAGCAGCTTGGGGGGACAGGGCTCCTACAATGAGCAGTTCTTC
CASSLGGQGSYNEQFF
>NA|TRBV29-1|13|TRBJ2-3|NA
TGCAGCGCTTGGGTAGGGGTGACAGATACGCAGTATTTT
CSAWVGVTDTQYF
>NA|TRBV6-5|15|TRBJ2-3|many
TGTGCCAGCCGTAGAAGCGAACTAGCCACAGATACGCAGTATTTT
CASRRSELATDTQYF
>TRBD2|TRBV5-4|18|TRBJ2-1|few
TGTGCCAGCAGCTTGGAGGGCCTGGGCCTAGCGGGAGGCAATGAGCAGTTCTTC
CASSLEGLGLAGGNEQFF
>TRBD1|TRBV20-1|12|TRBJ2-7|NA
TGCAGGGGGGACAGGGGAAAATTCGAGCAGTACTTC
CRGDRGKFEQYF
>NA|TRBV7-9|14|TRBJ1-2|many
TGTGCCAGCAGCTTAGACAGGGAGGACTATGGCTACACCTTC
CASSLDREDYGYTF
>NA|TRBV28|16|TRBJ2-3|NA
TGTGCCAGCAGTTTTGCGGGGGCAGTACGAACAGATACGCAGTATTTT
CASSFAGAVRTDTQYF
>TRBD1|TRBV20-1|14|TRBJ1-4|many
TGCAGTGCTAGTACCGGGACAGGGGATGAAAAACTGTTTTTT
CSASTGTGDEKLFF
>TRBD2|TRBV12-5|17|TRBJ2-1|NA
TGTGCTAGTGGTTTCGGACTAGCCTTTAGTTCCTACAATGAGCAGTTCTTC
CASGFGLAFSSYNEQFF
>NA|TRBV19|16|TRBJ2-1|few
TGTGCCAGTAGGCCTGTGGCGGCCCGCTCCTACAATGAGCAGTTCTTC
CASRPVAARSYNEQFF
>NA|TRBV20-1|15|TRBJ2-3|NA
TGCAGTGCTGAAGGGGGGTCGAGGGGCACAGATACGCAGTATTTT
CSAEGGSRGTDTQYF
>TRBD1|TRBV11-1|15|TRBJ2-1|many
TGTGCCAGCAGCCCGGGACAGGGGTCAGTCAATGAGCAGTTCTTC
CASSPGQGSVNEQFF
>TRBD1|TRBV7-2|15|TRBJ2-2|many
TGTGCCAGCAGTCGGGACAGAGTAGACACCGGGGAGCTGTTTTTT
CASSRDRVDTGELFF